This is a list of T cell receptor beta chains from one sample in a study of shared clonotypes between healthy human individuals. Generated by immunoSEQ multiplex PCR, the TCRdb table keeps only in-frame clones and is missing some. This repertoire shows roughly 770,000 clones, around 96% found once; its top ten account for approximately 0.2%. Sequenced sample: naive CD8+ T cells sorted from blood. The receptors derive from a man younger than 45 in good health. CDR3s include the opening cysteine and the closing phenylalanine or tryptophan.

v_call	j_call	cdr3_aa
TRBV7-9	TRBJ2-5	CASKLGGEETQYF
TRBV4-1	TRBJ1-2	CASSQDRGQEGYGYTF
TRBV11-2	TRBJ2-7	CASTPQSSYEQYF
TRBV7-9	TRBJ2-1	CASSFFMGPQVVNEQFF
TRBV7-3	TRBJ2-1	CASSLKDDYNEQFF
TRBV5-4	TRBJ1-1	CASSLITDTEAFF
TRBV5-6	TRBJ2-7	CASSKAGNSYEQYF
TRBV29-1	TRBJ1-3	CVGADAYPGSGNTIYF
TRBV5-1	TRBJ2-1	CASSFRDSFGNEQFF
TRBV5-1	TRBJ2-7	CASSAGTGGQYEQYF
TRBV20-1	TRBJ2-1	CSASRGNEQFF
TRBV7-6	TRBJ2-7	CASSLVSSAGEQYF
TRBV29-1	TRBJ2-3	CSVDFMGPESTDTQYF
TRBV7-9	TRBJ1-2	CASSLGQNYGYTF
TRBV7-8	TRBJ2-3	CASSLRKVPDTQYF
TRBV4-1	TRBJ2-7	CASSPRQGSSYEQYF
TRBV2	TRBJ2-2	CASSVASGRTGELFF
TRBV7-9	TRBJ2-1	CASSLGLAGTNEQFF
TRBV5-1	TRBJ2-1	CASSLGLAGASYNEQFF
TRBV29-1	TRBJ2-2	CSVGKEFQGAGELFF
TRBV11-2	TRBJ2-7	CASSLEFSAGSYEQYF
TRBV27	TRBJ2-3	CASIPLGTDTQYF
TRBV11-2	TRBJ2-7	CASSLTVEQYF
TRBV5-4	TRBJ2-3	CASSGGAGADTQYF
TRBV7-9	TRBJ2-1	CASSPSPGDSYNEQFF